This T cell receptor beta chain appears in the sequencing data of a study of cytomegalovirus exposure and HLA in healthy donors. Study-wide context: T cells numbering around 190 million yielded 90 million to 140 million unique TCR beta sequences in an earlier analysis.

The CDR3 loop spans 14 amino acids. Germline assignment: CDR1 SNHLY and CDR2 FYNNEI. V lost 4 bases to trimming and J lost 8 bases, with 17 bases between them. About this clone itself: The target antigen is unknown.

A multiplex PCR was run with 60 Vbeta primers and 13 Jbeta primers. Clones were sequenced by immunoSEQ multiplex PCR, and TCRdb holds only the in-frame ones, with some missing. Seen here are a few hundred thousand clones, 75% to 85% observed once, and the top ten hold approximately 1.4%. Findings of the study overall: TCR beta V segments were, for the most part, productive about 90% or about 30% of the time in an earlier analysis. Another analysis was done later, and it associated more than 15,000 TCR beta sequences with HLA alleles at 0.05 false discovery rate. Most TCR sequences were rare, but some public TCRs occurred in many donors.

The rearrangement joins TRBV2 to TRBJ1-2, with D hard to call. The sample taken for sequencing was PBMCs. The receptor's source is a girl aged 10 to 17 in good health and CMV-seronegative. The CDR3 region has the DNA TGTGCCAGCAGTGTCGGAGGGCCCGGCCGGGGCTACACCTTC. Encoded protein: CASSVGGPGRGYTF. The entire variable domain, with the rest obtained from reference TRBV2 and TRBJ1-2, is as follows: EPEVTQTPSHQVTQMGQEVILRCVPISNHLYFYWYRQILGQKVEFLVSFYNNEISEKSEIFDDQFSVERPDGSNFTLKIRSTKLEDSAMYFCASSVGGPGRGYTFGSGTRLTVV.